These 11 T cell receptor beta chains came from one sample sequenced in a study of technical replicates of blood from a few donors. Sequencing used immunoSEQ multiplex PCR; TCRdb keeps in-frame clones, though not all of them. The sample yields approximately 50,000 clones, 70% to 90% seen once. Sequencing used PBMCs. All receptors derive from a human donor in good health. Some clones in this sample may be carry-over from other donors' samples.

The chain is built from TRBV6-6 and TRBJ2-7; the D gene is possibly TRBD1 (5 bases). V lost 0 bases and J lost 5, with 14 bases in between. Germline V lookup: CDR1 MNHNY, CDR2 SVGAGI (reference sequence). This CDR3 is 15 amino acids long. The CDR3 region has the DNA TGTGCCAGCAGTTACTCGCGGCAGGGAACGAACGAGCAGTACTTC. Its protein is CASSYSRQGTNEQYF.

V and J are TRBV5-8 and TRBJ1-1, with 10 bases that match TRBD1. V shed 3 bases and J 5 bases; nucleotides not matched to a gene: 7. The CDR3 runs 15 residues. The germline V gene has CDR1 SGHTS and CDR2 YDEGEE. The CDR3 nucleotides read TGTGCCAGCAGCTCATGGGACAGGGGTCGAACTGAAGCTTTCTTT. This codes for CASSSWDRGRTEAFF. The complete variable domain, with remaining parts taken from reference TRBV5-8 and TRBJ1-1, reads EAGVTQSPTHLIKTRGQQATLRCSPISGHTSVYWYQQALGLGLQFLLWYDEGEERNRGNFPPRFSGRQFPNYSSELNVNALELEDSALYLCASSSWDRGRTEAFFGQGTRLTVV.

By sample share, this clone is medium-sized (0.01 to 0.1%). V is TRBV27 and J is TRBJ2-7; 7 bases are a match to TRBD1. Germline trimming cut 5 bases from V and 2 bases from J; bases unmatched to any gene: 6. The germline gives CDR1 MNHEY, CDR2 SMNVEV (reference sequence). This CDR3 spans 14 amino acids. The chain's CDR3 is CASSARDSTYEQYF. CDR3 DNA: TGTGCCAGCAGTGCGAGGGACAGTACCTACGAGCAGTACTTC.

CDR3 in DNA: TGTGCCAGTAGTAAAGGGGCGACAAACACTGAAGCTTTCTTT. Translating it yields CASSKGATNTEAFF. J is TRBJ1-1 and V is TRBV19; a weak D match, TRBD1 (5 bases). V was shortened by 4 bases and J by 2 bases, with 11 bases between the two germline ends. The CDR3 totals 14 residues. Per the germline V gene, CDR1 is LNHDA and CDR2 is SQIVND (reference sequence).

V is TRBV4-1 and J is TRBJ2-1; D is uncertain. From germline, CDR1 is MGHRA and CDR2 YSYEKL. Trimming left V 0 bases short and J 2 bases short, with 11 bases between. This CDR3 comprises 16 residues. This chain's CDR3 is CASSQDPSFPYNEQFF. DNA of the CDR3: TGCGCCAGCAGCCAAGATCCCTCGTTCCCCTACAATGAGCAGTTCTTC.

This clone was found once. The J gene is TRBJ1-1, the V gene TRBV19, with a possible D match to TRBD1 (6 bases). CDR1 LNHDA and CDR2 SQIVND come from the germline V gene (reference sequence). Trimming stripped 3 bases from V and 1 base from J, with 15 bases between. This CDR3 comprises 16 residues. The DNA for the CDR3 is TGTGCCAGTAGTATTCTCCGTTTAGGGGGGAACACTGAAGCTTTCTTT. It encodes CASSILRLGGNTEAFF.

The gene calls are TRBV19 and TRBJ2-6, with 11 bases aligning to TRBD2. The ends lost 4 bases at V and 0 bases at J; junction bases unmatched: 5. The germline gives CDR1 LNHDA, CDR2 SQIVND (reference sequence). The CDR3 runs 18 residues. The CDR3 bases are TGTGCCAGTAGTAGAGGACTAGCGGGTAACTCTGGGGCCAACGTCCTGACTTTC. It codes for CASSRGLAGNSGANVLTF.

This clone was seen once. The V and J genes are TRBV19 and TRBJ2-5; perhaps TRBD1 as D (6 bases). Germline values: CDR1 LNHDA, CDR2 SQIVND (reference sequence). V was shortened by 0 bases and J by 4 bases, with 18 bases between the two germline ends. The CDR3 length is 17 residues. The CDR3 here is CASSIDHSPTGPETQYF. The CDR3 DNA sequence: TGTGCCAGTAGTATAGATCACTCCCCTACAGGGCCAGAGACCCAGTACTTC.

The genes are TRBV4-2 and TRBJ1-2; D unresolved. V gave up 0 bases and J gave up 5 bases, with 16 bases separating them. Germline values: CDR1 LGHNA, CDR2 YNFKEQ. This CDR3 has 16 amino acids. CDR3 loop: CASSQDPTLQRYGYTF. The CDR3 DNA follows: TGTGCCAGCAGCCAAGATCCCACACTCCAGAGGTATGGCTACACCTTC.

This chain's CDR3 is CSARGDRLFF. CDR3 coding DNA: TGCAGTGCTAGAGGTGACAGGCTGTTTTTT. This sequence joins TRBV20-1 and TRBJ1-4, with a tentative D call TRBD1 (6 bases). CDR1 DFQATT and CDR2 SNEGSKA come from the germline V gene (reference sequence). This CDR3 spans 10 amino acids. Trimming took off 1 base at V and 14 bases at J, with 8 bases between the two ends.

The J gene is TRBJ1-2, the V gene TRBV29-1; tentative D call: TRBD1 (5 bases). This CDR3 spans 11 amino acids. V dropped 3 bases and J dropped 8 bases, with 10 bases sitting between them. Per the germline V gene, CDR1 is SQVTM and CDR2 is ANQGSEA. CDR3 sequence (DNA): TGCAGCGTTGACAGGGCTGGGGGCTACACCTTC. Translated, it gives CSVDRAGGYTF.